Described below is a single TCR beta chain sequence and its context. Its antigen is unknown. This entry comes from a study of cytomegalovirus exposure and HLA in healthy donors. Study-wide points: Previous analysis showed most TCR beta V segments were productive about 90% or about 30% of the time.

The primer mix had 60 Vbeta and 13 Jbeta primers. Data came from immunoSEQ multiplex PCR; TCRdb stores just in-frame clones and leaves some out. The repertoire includes 200,000 or so clones, around 83% of them detected once, and around 6% sits in the top ten. Trimming removed 8 bases at V and 0 bases at J, with 11 bases between. Germline lookup yields CDR1 SGHVS and CDR2 FNYEAQ. This CDR3 is 14 amino acids long. The sequence derives from a woman between 45 and 65 years old in good health and CMV-seropositive. Material for sequencing was PBMCs. The genes are TRBV7-6 and TRBJ1-3; D not certain. In DNA form, the CDR3 reads TGTGCCAGCGGTGTCTCCGGCTCTGGAAACACCATATATTTT. This translates into CASGVSGSGNTIYF.